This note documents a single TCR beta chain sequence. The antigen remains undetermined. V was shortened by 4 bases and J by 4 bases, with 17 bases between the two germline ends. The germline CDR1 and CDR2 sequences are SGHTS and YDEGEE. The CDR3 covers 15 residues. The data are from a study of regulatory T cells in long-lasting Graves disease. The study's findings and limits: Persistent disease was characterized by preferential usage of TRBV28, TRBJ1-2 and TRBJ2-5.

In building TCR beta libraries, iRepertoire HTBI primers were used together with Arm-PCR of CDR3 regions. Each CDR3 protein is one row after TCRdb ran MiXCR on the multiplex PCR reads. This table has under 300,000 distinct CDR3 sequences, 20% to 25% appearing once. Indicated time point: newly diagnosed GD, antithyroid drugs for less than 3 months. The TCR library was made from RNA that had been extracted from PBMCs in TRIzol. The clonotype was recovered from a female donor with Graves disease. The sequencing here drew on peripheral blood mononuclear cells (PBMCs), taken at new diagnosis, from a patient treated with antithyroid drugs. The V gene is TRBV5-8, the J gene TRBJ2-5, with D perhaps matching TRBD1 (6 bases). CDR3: CASSPLGQPGETQYF. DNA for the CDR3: TGTGCCAGCAGCCCTCTCGGACAGCCGGGAGAGACCCAGTACTTC.